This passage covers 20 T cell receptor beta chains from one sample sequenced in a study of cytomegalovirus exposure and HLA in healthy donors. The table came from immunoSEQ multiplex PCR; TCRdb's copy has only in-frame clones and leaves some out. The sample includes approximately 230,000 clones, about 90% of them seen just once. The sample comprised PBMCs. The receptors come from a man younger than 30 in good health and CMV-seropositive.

The CDR3 here is CASSGTRAYEQYF. CDR3 nucleotide sequence: TGTGCCAGCAGTGGTACAAGGGCCTACGAGCAGTACTTC. The V and J genes are TRBV28 and TRBJ2-7; D not resolved. V lost 5 bases to trimming and J lost 2 bases, with 10 bases between them. The V gene's germline CDR1 is MDHEN and CDR2 SYDVKM. This CDR3 has 13 amino acids.

CDR3 bases: TGTGCCAGCAGCAAAGCAGGGGGACTCGCTTACGAGCAGTACTTC. Protein: CASSKAGGLAYEQYF. The V call is TRBV9, the J call TRBJ2-7; D might be TRBD1 (7 bases). The CDR3 consists of 15 residues. Between the trimmed V and J ends, which lost 4 bases and 4 bases, there was a span of 18 bases. Germline CDR1 and CDR2: SGDLS and YYNGEE. Using reference TRBV9 and TRBJ2-7 for the parts outside the CDR3, the full variable domain is DSGVTQTPKHLITATGQRVTLRCSPRSGDLSVYWYQQSLDQGLQFLIQYYNGEERAKGNILERFSAQQFPDLHSELNLSSLELGDSALYFCASSKAGGLAYEQYFGPGTRLTVT.

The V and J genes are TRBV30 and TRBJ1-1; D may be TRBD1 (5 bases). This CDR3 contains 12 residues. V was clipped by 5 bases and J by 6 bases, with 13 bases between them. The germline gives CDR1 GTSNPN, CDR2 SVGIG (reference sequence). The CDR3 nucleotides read TGTGCCTGGGTGGGACTGCTCCCTGAAGCTTTCTTT. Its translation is CAWVGLLPEAFF.

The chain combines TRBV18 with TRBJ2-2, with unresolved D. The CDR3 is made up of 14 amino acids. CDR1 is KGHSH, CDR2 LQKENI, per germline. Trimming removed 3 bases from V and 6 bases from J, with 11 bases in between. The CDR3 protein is CASSPSLGAGELFF. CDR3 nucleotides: TGTGCCAGCTCACCTTCTTTGGGTGCCGGGGAGCTGTTTTTT.

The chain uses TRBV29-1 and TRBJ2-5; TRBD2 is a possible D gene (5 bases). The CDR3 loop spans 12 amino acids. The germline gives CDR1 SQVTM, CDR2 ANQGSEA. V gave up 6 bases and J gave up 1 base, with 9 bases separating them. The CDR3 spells CSVRRLQETQYF. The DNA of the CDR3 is TGCAGCGTGAGGAGGCTCCAAGAGACCCAGTACTTC.

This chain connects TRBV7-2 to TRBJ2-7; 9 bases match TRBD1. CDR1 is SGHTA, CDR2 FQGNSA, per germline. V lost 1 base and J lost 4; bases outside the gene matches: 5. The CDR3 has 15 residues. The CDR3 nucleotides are TGTGCCAGCAGCTTAGTTGGGACAGGGTCTTACGAGCAGTACTTC. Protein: CASSLVGTGSYEQYF. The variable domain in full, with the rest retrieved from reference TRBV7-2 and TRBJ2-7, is GAGVSQSPSNKVTEKGKDVELRCDPISGHTALYWYRQSLGQGLEFLIYFQGNSAPDKSGLPSDRFSAERTGGSVSTLTIQRTQQEDSAVYLCASSLVGTGSYEQYFGPGTRLTVT.

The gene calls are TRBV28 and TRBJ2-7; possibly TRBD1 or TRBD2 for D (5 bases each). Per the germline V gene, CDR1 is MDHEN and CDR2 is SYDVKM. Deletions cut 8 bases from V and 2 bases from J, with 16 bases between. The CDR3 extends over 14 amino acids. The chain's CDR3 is CASSFLLGAYEQYF. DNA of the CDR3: TGTGCCAGCTCCTTCCTCCTGGGGGCCTACGAGCAGTACTTC.

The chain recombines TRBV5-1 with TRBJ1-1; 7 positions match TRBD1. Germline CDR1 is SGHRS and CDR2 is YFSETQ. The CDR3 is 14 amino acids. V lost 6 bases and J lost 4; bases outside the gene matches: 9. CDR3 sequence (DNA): TGCGCCAGCAACCCACCCGGGACAGCCACTGAAGCTTTCTTT. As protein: CASNPPGTATEAFF.

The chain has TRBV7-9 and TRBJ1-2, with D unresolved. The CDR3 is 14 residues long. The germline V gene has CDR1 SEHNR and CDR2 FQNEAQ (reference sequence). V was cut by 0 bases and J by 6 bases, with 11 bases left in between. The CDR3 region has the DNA TGTGCCAGCAGCTTAGCGTTCCAGCTCGATGGCTACACCTTC. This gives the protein CASSLAFQLDGYTF.

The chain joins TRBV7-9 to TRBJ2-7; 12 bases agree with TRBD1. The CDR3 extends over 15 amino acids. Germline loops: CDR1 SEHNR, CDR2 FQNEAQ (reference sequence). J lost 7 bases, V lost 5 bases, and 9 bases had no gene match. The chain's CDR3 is CASSPTGQGAIEQYF. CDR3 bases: TGTGCCAGCAGCCCAACGGGACAGGGGGCGATAGAGCAGTACTTC. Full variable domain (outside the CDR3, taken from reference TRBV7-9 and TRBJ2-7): DTGVSQNPRHKITKRGQNVTFRCDPISEHNRLYWYRQTLGQGPEFLTYFQNEAQLEKSRLLSDRFSAERPKGSFSTLEIQRTEQGDSAMYLCASSPTGQGAIEQYFGPGTRLTVT.

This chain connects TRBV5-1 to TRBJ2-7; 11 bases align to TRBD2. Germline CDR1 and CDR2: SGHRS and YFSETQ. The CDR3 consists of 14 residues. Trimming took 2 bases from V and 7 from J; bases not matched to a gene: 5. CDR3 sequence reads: CASSLLAGDGEQYF. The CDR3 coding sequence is TGCGCCAGCAGCTTACTAGCGGGAGATGGGGAGCAGTACTTC.

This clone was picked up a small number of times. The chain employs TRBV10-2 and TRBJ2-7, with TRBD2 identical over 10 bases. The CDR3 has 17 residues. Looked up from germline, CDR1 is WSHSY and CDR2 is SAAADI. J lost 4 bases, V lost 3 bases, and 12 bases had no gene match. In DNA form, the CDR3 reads TGCGCCAGCAGTGACCTAAAGGGAGTAGCGGGAGGATACGAGCAGTACTTC. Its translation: CASSDLKGVAGGYEQYF.

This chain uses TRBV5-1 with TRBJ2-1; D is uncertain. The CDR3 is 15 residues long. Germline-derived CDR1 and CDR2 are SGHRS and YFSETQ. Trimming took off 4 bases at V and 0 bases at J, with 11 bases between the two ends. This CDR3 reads CASSKVVSSYNEQFF. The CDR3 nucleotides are TGCGCCAGCAGCAAGGTAGTGAGCTCCTACAATGAGCAGTTCTTC. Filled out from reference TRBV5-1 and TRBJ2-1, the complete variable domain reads KAGVTQTPRYLIKTRGQQVTLSCSPISGHRSVSWYQQTPGQGLQFLFEYFSETQRNKGNFPGRFSGRQFSNSRSEMNVSTLELGDSALYLCASSKVVSSYNEQFFGPGTRLTVL.

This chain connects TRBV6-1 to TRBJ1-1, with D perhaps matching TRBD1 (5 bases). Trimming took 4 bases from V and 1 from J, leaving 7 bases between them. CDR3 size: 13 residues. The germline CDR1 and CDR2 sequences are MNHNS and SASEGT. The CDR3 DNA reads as TGTGCCAGCAGTGCCGACAGGAACACTGAAGCTTTCTTT. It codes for CASSADRNTEAFF.

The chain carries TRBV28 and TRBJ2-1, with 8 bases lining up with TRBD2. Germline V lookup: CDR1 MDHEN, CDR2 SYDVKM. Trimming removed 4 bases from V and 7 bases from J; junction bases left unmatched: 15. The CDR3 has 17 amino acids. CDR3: CASSSTHSGMSWNEQFF. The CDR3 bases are TGTGCCAGCAGTTCGACTCATAGCGGGATGTCTTGGAATGAGCAGTTCTTC.

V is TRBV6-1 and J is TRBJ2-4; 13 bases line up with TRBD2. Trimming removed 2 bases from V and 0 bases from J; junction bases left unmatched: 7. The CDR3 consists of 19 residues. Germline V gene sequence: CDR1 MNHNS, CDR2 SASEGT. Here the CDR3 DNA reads TGTGCCAGCAGTGAAAGACTAGCGGGAGGTCCTTTAGCCAAAAACATTCAGTACTTC. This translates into CASSERLAGGPLAKNIQYF.

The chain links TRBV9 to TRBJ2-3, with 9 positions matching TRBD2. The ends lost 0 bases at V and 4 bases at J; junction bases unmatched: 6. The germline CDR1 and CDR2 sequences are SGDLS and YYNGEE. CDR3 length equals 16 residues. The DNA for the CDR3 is TGTGCCAGCAGCGTAGGCGCGGGAGGGCCAGCAGATACGCAGTATTTT. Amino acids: CASSVGAGGPADTQYF.

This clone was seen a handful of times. Here the CDR3 reads CASSLSARGYQPQHF. The CDR3 coding sequence is TGTGCCAGCAGTTTATCCGCCAGGGGTTACCAGCCCCAGCATTTT. V is TRBV27 and J is TRBJ1-5, with D perhaps matching TRBD1 (6 bases). CDR3 length: 15 amino acids. V lost 0 bases and J lost 7, with 13 bases in between. CDR1 MNHEY and CDR2 SMNVEV come from the germline V gene (reference sequence).

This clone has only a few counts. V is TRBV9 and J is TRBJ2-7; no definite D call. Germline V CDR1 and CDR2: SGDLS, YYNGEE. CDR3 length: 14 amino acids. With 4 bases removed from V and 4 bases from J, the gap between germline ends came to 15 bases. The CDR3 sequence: CASSPSSTPYEQYF. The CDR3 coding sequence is TGTGCCAGCAGCCCGTCCTCGACTCCATACGAGCAGTACTTC.

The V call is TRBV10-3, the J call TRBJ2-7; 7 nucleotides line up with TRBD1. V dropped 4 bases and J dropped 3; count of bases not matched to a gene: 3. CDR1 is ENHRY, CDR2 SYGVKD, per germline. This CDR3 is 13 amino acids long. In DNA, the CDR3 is TGTGCCATCAGTGGTCAGGGGGACTACGAGCAGTACTTC. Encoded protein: CAISGQGDYEQYF.